This TCR beta chain was obtained from a study of control samples from healthy donors and cancer patients. Clones were read by immunoSEQ multiplex PCR, and TCRdb kept only the in-frame ones, dropping some. The data contain 260,000 or so clones, approximately 80% of them seen just once; the ten biggest clones take up approximately 12%. V was cut by 2 bases and J by 8 bases, with 13 bases left in between. In germline, CDR1 is GTSNPN, CDR2 SVGIG (reference sequence). This CDR3 has 13 residues. This chain links TRBV30 with TRBJ1-5, with a possible D match to TRBD1 (5 bases). The sequencing sample was made of PBMCs. The clonotype was recovered from a woman aged 55-75 years with lung cancer. CDR3 protein: CAWSNGGEEPQHF. As DNA, the CDR3 is TGTGCCTGGAGTAACGGGGGGGAGGAGCCCCAGCATTTT.